This paragraph covers one T cell receptor (beta chain) sequence. The germline CDR1 and CDR2 sequences are MNHEY and SVGAGI. J gave up 8 bases and V 2 bases, and 5 bases lay outside the gene matches. CDR3 length: 14 amino acids. This sample was taken from a study of blood T cell repertoires in COVID-19. Sequencing was performed with immunoSEQ multiplex PCR; in TCRdb, only in-frame clones are kept and a portion is missing. The data hold a few hundred thousand clones, with about 87% observed a single time. The V gene is TRBV6-5, the J gene TRBJ1-2; TRBD1 agrees at 10 bases. The material sequenced was PBMCs or T cells enriched from blood (not recorded which). The origin of this receptor is a man between 25 and 39 years old who had recovered from COVID-19. The CDR3 sequence is CASSYATGGYGYTF. The CDR3 nucleotides read TGTGCCAGCAGTTACGCGACAGGGGGCTACGGCTACACCTTC.